This T cell receptor beta chain was sequenced for a study of radiation and T cells in renal cell carcinoma. TCRdb's copy holds only in-frame clones and misses some; the assay was immunoSEQ multiplex PCR. The sample holds some 80,000 clones, roughly 83% seen once. This CDR3 has 15 amino acids. The germline V gene has CDR1 LGHNA and CDR2 YSLEER. V lost 0 bases to trimming and J lost 11 bases; unmatched junction nucleotides: 8. As to this clone: Its antigen is unknown.

Time point meaning: blood 4 weeks post-SBRT, at nephrectomy. The treatment is: 15 Gy SBRT to primary tumor, nephrectomy 4 weeks later. After SBRT, blood was collected at 2 and 4 weeks, plus baseline. Points from the study as a whole: Top tumor clonotypes rose in blood 2 weeks post-radiation, then contracted.

The origin of this receptor is a woman aged 55-70 years with renal cell carcinoma. The input for sequencing was blood, taken from a patient whose treatment included radiotherapy and nephrectomy. J is TRBJ2-7 and V is TRBV4-3, with 12 nucleotides matching TRBD2. The DNA for the CDR3 is TGCGCCAGCAGCCAAGACCGGACTAGCGGGATCCTTGAGTACTTC. Amino acids: CASSQDRTSGILEYF.